The rows below give T cell receptor beta chains drawn from one sample of a study of cytomegalovirus exposure and HLA in healthy donors. Produced via immunoSEQ multiplex PCR; TCRdb's table is partial and in-frame only. The data contain 130,000 to 150,000 clones, roughly nine tenths of them singletons. Sequencing used PBMCs. The origin of the receptors is a man aged 18 to 30 in good health and CMV-seronegative. CDR3s include the opening cysteine and the closing phenylalanine or tryptophan. A D gene is named only where the DNA matches it firmly. The size field is filled for only some rows; it gives once, few, many or a size class.

>TRBJ2-3|TRBV9|once|.
TGTGCCAGCAGCGCCTGGGGAGTCAGCAATACAGATACGCAGTATTTT
CASSAWGVSNTDTQYF
>TRBJ2-5|TRBV9|.|TRBD2
TGTGCCAGCAGGAATGAGCGGGGGAGCGAGACCCAGTACTTC
CASRNERGSETQYF
>TRBJ1-1|TRBV7-9|.|.
TGTGCCAGCAGCTTGGAGCCTACTGAAGCTTTCTTT
CASSLEPTEAFF
>TRBJ1-2|TRBV6-1|.|TRBD1
TGTGCCAGCCACTATCGGGGGACAGGTTCAGGCTACACCTTC
CASHYRGTGSGYTF
>TRBJ1-2|TRBV6-5|.|TRBD1
TGTGCCAGCAGCCCCGGGACAGAGAGCGGTGGCTACACCTTC
CASSPGTESGGYTF
>TRBJ1-5|TRBV2|.|.
TGTGCCAGCCGTCGGGGAGGGGGGAGCAATCAGCCCCAGCATTTT
CASRRGGGSNQPQHF
>TRBJ1-2|TRBV6-1|few|TRBD1
TGTGCCAGCAGGATGACAGGGGACTATGGCTACACCTTC
CASRMTGDYGYTF
>TRBJ2-6|TRBV2|.|.
TGTGCCAGCAGTGGACCGGGGGTTGGGGCCAACGTCCTGACTTTC
CASSGPGVGANVLTF
>TRBJ1-2|TRBV28|few|.
TGTGCCAGCAGCTTCGGACAGAGCTATGGCTACACCTTC
CASSFGQSYGYTF
>TRBJ1-3|TRBV2|.|.
TGTGCCAGCAGTGAACAGGCTATCCTATATTTT
CASSEQAILYF
>TRBJ1-5|TRBV28|.|.
TGTGCCAGCAGTTTAGTTCGGGGGGGACGGCAGCCCCAGCATTTT
CASSLVRGGRQPQHF
>TRBJ1-3|TRBV5-4|.|TRBD1
TGTGCCAGCAGCTTGGAGGGACAGAACTCTGGAAACACCATATATTTT
CASSLEGQNSGNTIYF
>TRBJ2-3|TRBV5-1|.|.
TGCGCCAGCAGCCGCAGACTAACGGGGGGCACAGATACGCAGTATTTT
CASSRRLTGGTDTQYF
>TRBJ2-2|TRBV12-5|few|TRBD1
TGTGCTAGTGGTTTGGGGCAGGGGGCCGACACCGGGGAGCTGTTTTTT
CASGLGQGADTGELFF
>TRBJ2-1|TRBV25-1|.|.
TGTGCCAGCAGTGTATCCAGGGTTTCGGAGCAGTTCTTC
CASSVSRVSEQFF
>TRBJ1-3|TRBV5-5|few|.
TGTGCCAGCAGCTTGCCCACGGGGAACACCATATATTTT
CASSLPTGNTIYF
>TRBJ2-3|TRBV19|.|.
TGTGCCAGTAGTATGGCCAGACAAATCACAGATACGCAGTATTTT
CASSMARQITDTQYF
>TRBJ2-5|TRBV5-4|few|TRBD2
TGTGCCAGCAGCCCTGGGGGGGAAACAGAGACCCAGTACTTC
CASSPGGETETQYF
>TRBJ1-1|TRBV10-3|.|TRBD1
TGTGCCATCAGTATGGGACAGGTCACTGAAGCTTTCTTT
CAISMGQVTEAFF
>TRBJ1-5|TRBV28|.|TRBD1
TGTGCCAGCAGATACAGGGGTACCCAGCATTTT
CASRYRGTQHF
>TRBJ1-2|TRBV6-6|.|.
TGTGCCACCGGGGGATTTTCGGATGGGGGCTACACCTTC
CATGGFSDGGYTF
>TRBJ2-1|TRBV27|.|.
TGTGCCAGCAGTTTATATTGGGGGGACAATGAGCAGTTCTTC
CASSLYWGDNEQFF
>TRBJ1-2|TRBV5-1|.|.
TGCGCCAGCAGCTTCACAGGCTTCGAACATGGCTACACCTTC
CASSFTGFEHGYTF
>TRBJ1-1|TRBV4-2|.|.
TGTGCCAGCAGCCAAGAGGATGGGGGGGGCGGGACTGAAGCTTTCTTT
CASSQEDGGGGTEAFF
>TRBJ2-1|TRBV27|.|.
TGTGCCAGCAGTTTGGGGGGGCCCTCCTACAATGAGCAGTTCTTC
CASSLGGPSYNEQFF
>TRBJ1-2|TRBV2|.|.
TGTGCCAGCCTTCCGATAGGCAGGGGCGGTAATGGCTACACCTTC
CASLPIGRGGNGYTF
>TRBJ1-4|TRBV29-1|.|.
TGCAGCGTAGGCGGGCCGAGTAATGAAAAACTGTTTTTT
CSVGGPSNEKLFF
>TRBJ2-7|TRBV30|.|.
TGTGCCTGGATAGGTGGCAGGGGGGCCGACTACGAGCAGTACTTC
CAWIGGRGADYEQYF
>TRBJ2-7|TRBV7-6|once|TRBD2
TGTGCCAGCAGCTTAGGGCGGGAGAAGTACAACGAGCAGTACTTC
CASSLGREKYNEQYF
>TRBJ2-7|TRBV7-2|.|.
TGTGCCAGCAGCTTAGTAAGGGAGAGCTCCTACGAGCAGTACTTC
CASSLVRESSYEQYF
>TRBJ2-3|TRBV5-4|.|TRBD2
TGTGCCAGCAGCCCTGGGACTACTAGCACAGATACGCAGTATTTT
CASSPGTTSTDTQYF
>TRBJ2-1|TRBV12-5|.|TRBD2
TGTGCTAGTGGTTACCAGCGGGACCTCTCCTACAATGAGCAGTTCTTC
CASGYQRDLSYNEQFF
>TRBJ2-7|TRBV10-3|.|TRBD1
TGTGCCCTCGGGACAGGGGATAACTACGAGCAGTACTTC
CALGTGDNYEQYF
>TRBJ2-7|TRBV11-2|.|.
TGTGCCAGCAGCTTAGTGAGGCCCGAGCAGTACTTC
CASSLVRPEQYF
>TRBJ1-2|TRBV5-8|.|TRBD1
TGTGCCAGCAGCCGTGGACAGGGGTATGGCTACACCTTC
CASSRGQGYGYTF
>TRBJ1-5|TRBV19|.|.
TGTGCCAGTAGTAGGAGACAGCCCAATCAGCCCCAGCATTTT
CASSRRQPNQPQHF
>TRBJ1-6|TRBV2|.|.
TGTGCCAGCACCGGAGGCATCTCCTATAATTCACCCCTCCACTTT
CASTGGISYNSPLHF
>TRBJ1-6|TRBV2|.|TRBD1
TGTGCCAGCAGCATGGGACAGTGGCTCTATAATTCACCCCTCCACTTT
CASSMGQWLYNSPLHF
>TRBJ2-7|TRBV2|.|.
TGTGCCAGCAGTGTTTCCGGGACACCGGCCGCCTCCTACGAGCAGTACTTC
CASSVSGTPAASYEQYF